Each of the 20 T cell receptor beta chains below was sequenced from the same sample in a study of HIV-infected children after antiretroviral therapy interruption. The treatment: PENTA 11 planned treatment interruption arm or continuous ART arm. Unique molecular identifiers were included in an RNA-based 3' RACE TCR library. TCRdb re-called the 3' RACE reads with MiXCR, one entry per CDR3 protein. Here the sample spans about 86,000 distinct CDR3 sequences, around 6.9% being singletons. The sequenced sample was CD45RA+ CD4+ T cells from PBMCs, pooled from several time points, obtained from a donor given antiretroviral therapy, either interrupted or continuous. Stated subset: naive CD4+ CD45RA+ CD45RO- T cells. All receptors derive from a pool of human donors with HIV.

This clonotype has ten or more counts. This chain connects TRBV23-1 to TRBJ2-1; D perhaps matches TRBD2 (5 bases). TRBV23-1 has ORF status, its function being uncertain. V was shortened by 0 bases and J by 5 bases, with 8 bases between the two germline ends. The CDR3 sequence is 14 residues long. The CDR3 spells CASSQSNGNNEQFF. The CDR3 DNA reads TGCGCCAGCAGTCAATCGAACGGGAACAATGAGCAGTTCTTC.

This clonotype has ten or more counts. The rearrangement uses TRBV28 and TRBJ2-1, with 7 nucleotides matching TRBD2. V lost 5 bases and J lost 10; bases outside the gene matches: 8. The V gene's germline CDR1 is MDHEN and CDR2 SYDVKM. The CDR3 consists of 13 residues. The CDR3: CASSPLPAGEQFF. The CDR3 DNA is TGTGCCAGCAGTCCCCTCCCAGCGGGAGAGCAGTTCTTC.

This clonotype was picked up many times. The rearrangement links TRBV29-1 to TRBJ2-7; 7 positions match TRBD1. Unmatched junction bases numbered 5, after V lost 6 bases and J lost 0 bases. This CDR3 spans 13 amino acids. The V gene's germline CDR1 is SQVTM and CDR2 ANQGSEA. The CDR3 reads CSVRQGSSYEQYF. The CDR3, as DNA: TGCAGCGTCCGACAGGGTTCCTCCTACGAGCAGTACTTC.

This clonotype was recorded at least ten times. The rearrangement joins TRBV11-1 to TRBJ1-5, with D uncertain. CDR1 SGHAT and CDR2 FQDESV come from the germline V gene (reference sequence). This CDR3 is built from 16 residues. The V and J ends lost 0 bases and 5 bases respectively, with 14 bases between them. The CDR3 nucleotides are TGTGCCAGCAGCTTAGCGACTGGTCCTCAACATCAGCCCCAGCATTTT. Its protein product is CASSLATGPQHQPQHF.

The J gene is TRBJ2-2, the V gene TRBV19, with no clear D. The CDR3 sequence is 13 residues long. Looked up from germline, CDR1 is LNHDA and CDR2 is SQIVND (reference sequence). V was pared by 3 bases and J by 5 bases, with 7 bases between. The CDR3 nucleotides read TGTGCCAGTAGTATCTCGGGTACCGGGGAGCTGTTTTTT. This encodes CASSISGTGELFF.

The CDR3 DNA reads as TGTGCCAGCAGCTCAGGGCCCGGGCTTAATTCACCCCTCCACTTT. Translated: CASSSGPGLNSPLHF. V and J are TRBV13 and TRBJ1-6; TRBD1 might be the D (5 bases). Between the trimmed V and J ends, which lost 4 bases and 6 bases, there was a span of 13 bases. Germline V CDR1 and CDR2: PRHDT, FYEKMQ (reference sequence). The CDR3 consists of 15 residues.

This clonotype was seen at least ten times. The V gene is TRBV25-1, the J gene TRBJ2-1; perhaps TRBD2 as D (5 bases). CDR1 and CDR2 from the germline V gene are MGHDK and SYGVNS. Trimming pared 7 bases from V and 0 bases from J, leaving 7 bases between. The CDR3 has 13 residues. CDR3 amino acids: CASKRGSYNEQFF. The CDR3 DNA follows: TGTGCCAGCAAACGGGGCTCCTACAATGAGCAGTTCTTC.

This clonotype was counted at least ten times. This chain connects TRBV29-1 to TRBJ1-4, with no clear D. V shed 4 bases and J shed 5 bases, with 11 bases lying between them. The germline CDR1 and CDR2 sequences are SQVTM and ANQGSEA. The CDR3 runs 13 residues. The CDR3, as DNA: TGCAGCGTTGCCCGCACATCCAATGAAAAACTGTTTTTT. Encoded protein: CSVARTSNEKLFF.

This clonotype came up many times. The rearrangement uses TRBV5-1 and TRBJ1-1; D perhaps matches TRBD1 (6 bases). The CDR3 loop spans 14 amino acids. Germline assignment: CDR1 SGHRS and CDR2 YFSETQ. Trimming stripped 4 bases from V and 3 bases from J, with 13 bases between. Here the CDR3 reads CASSLQGEDTEAFF. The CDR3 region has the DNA TGCGCCAGCAGCCTACAGGGTGAAGACACTGAAGCTTTCTTT.

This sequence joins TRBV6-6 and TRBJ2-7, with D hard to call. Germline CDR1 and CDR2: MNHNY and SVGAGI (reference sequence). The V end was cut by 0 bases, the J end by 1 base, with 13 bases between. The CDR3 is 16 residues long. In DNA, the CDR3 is TGTGCCAGCAGTTACTCTGTCAGCCGATCATCCTACGAGCAGTACTTC. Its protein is CASSYSVSRSSYEQYF.

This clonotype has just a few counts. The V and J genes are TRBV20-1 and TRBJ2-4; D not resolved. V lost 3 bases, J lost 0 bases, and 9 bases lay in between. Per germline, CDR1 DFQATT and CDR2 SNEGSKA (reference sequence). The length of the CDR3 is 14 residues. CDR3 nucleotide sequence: TGCAGTGCTAGTATAGGCCTAGCCAAAAACATTCAGTACTTC. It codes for CSASIGLAKNIQYF.

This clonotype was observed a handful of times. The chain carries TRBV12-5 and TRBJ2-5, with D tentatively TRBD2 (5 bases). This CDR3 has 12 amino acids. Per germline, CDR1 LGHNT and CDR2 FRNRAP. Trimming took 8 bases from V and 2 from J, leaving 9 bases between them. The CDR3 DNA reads TGTGCTAGTTGGGAGAATCAAGAGACCCAGTACTTC. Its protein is CASWENQETQYF. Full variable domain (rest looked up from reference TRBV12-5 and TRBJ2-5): DARVTQTPRHKVTEMGQEVTMRCQPILGHNTVFWYRQTMMQGLELLAYFRNRAPLDDSGMPKDRFSAEMPDATLATLKIQPSEPRDSAVYFCASWENQETQYFGPGTRLLVL.

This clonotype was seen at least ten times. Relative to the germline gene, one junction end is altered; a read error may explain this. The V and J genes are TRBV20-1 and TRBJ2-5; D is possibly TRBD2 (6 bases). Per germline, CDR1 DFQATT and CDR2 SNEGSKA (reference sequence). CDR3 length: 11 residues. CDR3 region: CSARTRDFDSF. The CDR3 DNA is TGCAGTGCAAGAACCCGGGACTTTGATTCCTTC.

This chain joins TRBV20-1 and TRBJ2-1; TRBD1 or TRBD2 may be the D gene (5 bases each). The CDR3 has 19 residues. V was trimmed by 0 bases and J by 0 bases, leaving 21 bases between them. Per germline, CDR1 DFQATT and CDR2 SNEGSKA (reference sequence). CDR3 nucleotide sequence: TGCAGTGCTAGAGATCTCGAAAATGGGGCTAGCTACTCCTACAATGAGCAGTTCTTC. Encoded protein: CSARDLENGASYSYNEQFF.

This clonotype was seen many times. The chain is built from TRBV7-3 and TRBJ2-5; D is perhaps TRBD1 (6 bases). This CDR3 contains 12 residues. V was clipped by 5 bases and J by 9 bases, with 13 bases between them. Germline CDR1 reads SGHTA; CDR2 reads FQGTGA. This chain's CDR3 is CASSKSTGPQYF. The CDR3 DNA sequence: TGTGCCAGCAGCAAATCGACAGGACCCCAGTACTTC. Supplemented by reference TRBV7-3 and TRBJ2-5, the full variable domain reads GAGVSQTPSNKVTEKGKYVELRCDPISGHTALYWYRQSLGQGPEFLIYFQGTGAADDSGLPNDRFFAVRPEGSVSTLKIQRTERGDSAVYLCASSKSTGPQYFGPGTRLLVL.

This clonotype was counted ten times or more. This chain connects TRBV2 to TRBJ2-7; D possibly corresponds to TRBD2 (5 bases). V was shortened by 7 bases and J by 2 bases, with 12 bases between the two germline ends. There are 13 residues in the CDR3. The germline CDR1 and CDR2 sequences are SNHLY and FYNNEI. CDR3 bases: TGTGCCAGCAACGGGGTCTGGACCTACGAGCAGTACTTC. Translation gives CASNGVWTYEQYF.

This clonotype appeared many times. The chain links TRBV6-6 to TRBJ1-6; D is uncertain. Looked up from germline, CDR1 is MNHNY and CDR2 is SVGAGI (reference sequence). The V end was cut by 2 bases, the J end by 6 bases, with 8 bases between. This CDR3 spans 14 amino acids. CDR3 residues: CASSYLGVNSPLHF. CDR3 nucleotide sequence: TGTGCCAGCAGTTACCTCGGAGTTAATTCACCCCTCCACTTT.

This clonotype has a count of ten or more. CDR3 loop: CSARGDRAYEQYF. The CDR3 DNA sequence: TGCAGTGCTAGAGGAGACAGGGCCTACGAGCAGTACTTC. The chain joins TRBV20-1 to TRBJ2-7; 7 nucleotides match TRBD1. The CDR3 is 13 amino acids. With V trimmed by 1 base and J by 2 bases, 2 bases remained unmatched. CDR1 and CDR2 (germline): DFQATT, SNEGSKA (reference sequence).

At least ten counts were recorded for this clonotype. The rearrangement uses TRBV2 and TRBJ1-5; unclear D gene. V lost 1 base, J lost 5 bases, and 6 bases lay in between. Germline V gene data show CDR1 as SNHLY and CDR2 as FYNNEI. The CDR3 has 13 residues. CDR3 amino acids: CASSEVGYQPQHF. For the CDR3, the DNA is TGTGCCAGCAGTGAAGTCGGCTATCAGCCCCAGCATTTT.

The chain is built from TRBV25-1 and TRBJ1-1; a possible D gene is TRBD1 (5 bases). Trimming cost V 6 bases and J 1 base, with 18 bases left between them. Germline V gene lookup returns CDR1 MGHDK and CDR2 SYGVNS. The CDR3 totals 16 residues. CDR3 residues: CASSLMTGTGNTEAFF. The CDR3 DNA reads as TGTGCCAGCAGCCTCATGACCGGGACGGGGAACACTGAAGCTTTCTTT.